This entry features one T cell receptor (beta chain) sequence. This record belongs to a study of blood T cell repertoires in COVID-19. Trimming took 1 base from V and 4 from J; bases not matched to a gene: 7. Germline V lookup: CDR1 SGHNT, CDR2 YYREEE (reference sequence). This CDR3 region has 15 residues. Assay used: immunoSEQ multiplex PCR; TCRdb lists only in-frame clones, some missing. The top ten hold under 2% of the sample, which has 130,000 to 150,000 clones, roughly 87% seen once. The material sequenced was peripheral blood. The rearrangement joins TRBV5-4 to TRBJ2-5, with TRBD1 matching over 7 bases. The TCR comes from a human donor in a cohort sampled during active COVID-19. The CDR3 protein is CASSLPGGTSETQYF. The CDR3 DNA follows: TGTGCCAGCAGCTTGCCAGGGGGTACCTCAGAGACCCAGTACTTC. Filled out from reference TRBV5-4 and TRBJ2-5, the complete variable domain reads ETGVTQSPTHLIKTRGQQVTLRCSSQSGHNTVSWYQQALGQGPQFIFQYYREEENGRGNFPPRFSGLQFPNYSSELNVNALELDDSALYLCASSLPGGTSETQYFGPGTRLLVL.